These 17 T cell receptor beta chains were sequenced from one sample in a study of cytomegalovirus exposure and HLA in healthy donors. PCR amplification relied on 60 Vbeta primers (plus 13 Jbeta primers). Sequenced by immunoSEQ multiplex PCR; TCRdb stores in-frame clones only, minus some. The repertoire consists of about 110,000 clones, with roughly 80% occurring once and the leading ten covering roughly 5.6%. Sequenced material: PBMCs. The receptor set was obtained from a female donor in good health and CMV-seropositive.

This chain connects TRBV2 to TRBJ1-6; the D is unclear. CDR3 length: 12 amino acids. CDR1 is SNHLY, CDR2 FYNNEI, per germline. V lost 3 bases to trimming and J lost 13 bases, with 10 bases between them. The CDR3 is CASSDLASPLHF. In DNA, the CDR3 is TGTGCCAGCAGTGACTTAGCTAGCCCCCTCCACTTT. The full variable domain, with the rest looked up from reference TRBV2 and TRBJ1-6, is EPEVTQTPSHQVTQMGQEVILRCVPISNHLYFYWYRQILGQKVEFLVSFYNNEISEKSEIFDDQFSVERPDGSNFTLKIRSTKLEDSAMYFCASSDLASPLHFGNGTRLTVT.

The gene calls are TRBV5-4 and TRBJ2-1; 7 bases line up with TRBD1. The length of the CDR3 is 14 residues. After removal of 4 bases from V and 15 bases from J, the junction contained 16 bases not matched to a gene. The germline CDR1 and CDR2 sequences are SGHNT and YYREEE (reference sequence). CDR3 sequence: CASSLDGGRTGGFF. The CDR3 DNA follows: TGTGCCAGCAGCCTGGATGGGGGTCGGACAGGTGGGTTCTTC.

The V gene is TRBV4-1, the J gene TRBJ1-2; the D gene is possibly TRBD1 (5 bases). V was pared by 1 base and J by 4 bases, with 7 bases between. Germline CDR1 is MGHRA and CDR2 is YSYEKL. CDR3 size: 13 residues. The CDR3 nucleotides are TGCGCCAGCAGCCAAGCCAGGGCCTATGGCTACACCTTC. Translation gives CASSQARAYGYTF.

The chain has TRBV19 and TRBJ2-7; 9 bases map to TRBD2. From germline, CDR1 is LNHDA and CDR2 SQIVND (reference sequence). The CDR3 runs to 15 residues. The V and J ends lost 5 bases and 0 bases, in that order; junction bases with no gene match: 5. The chain's CDR3 is CASSDQRGVSYEQYF. CDR3 nucleotides: TGTGCCAGTAGTGATCAGCGGGGGGTCTCCTACGAGCAGTACTTC. Filled out from reference TRBV19 and TRBJ2-7, the complete variable domain reads DGGITQSPKYLFRKEGQNVTLSCEQNLNHDAMYWYRQDPGQGLRLIYYSQIVNDFQKGDIAEGYSVSREKKESFPLTVTSAQKNPTAFYLCASSDQRGVSYEQYFGPGTRLTVT.

V gene TRBV29-1 combines with J gene TRBJ1-1; possible D gene TRBD1, 5 bases. The germline CDR1 and CDR2 sequences are SQVTM and ANQGSEA. V was cut by 7 bases and J by 7 bases, with 13 bases left in between. CDR3 length equals 11 residues. This CDR3 reads CSGFDRYEAFF. The CDR3, as DNA: TGCAGCGGTTTTGACAGATATGAAGCTTTCTTT.

This chain uses TRBV6-1 with TRBJ2-5; 10 bases are a match to TRBD1. This CDR3 is built from 14 residues. CDR1 is MNHNS and CDR2 is SASEGT in the germline V gene. With V trimmed by 6 bases and J by 5 bases, 6 bases remained unmatched. The CDR3 here is CASRGQGGVETQYF. In DNA form, the CDR3 reads TGTGCCAGCAGAGGACAGGGGGGGGTGGAGACCCAGTACTTC.

This sequence joins TRBV30 and TRBJ2-7, with D possibly TRBD1 on 5 matching bases. The CDR3 spans 13 residues. V lost 3 bases to trimming and J lost 2 bases, with 11 bases between them. Germline CDR1 GTSNPN, CDR2 SVGIG (reference sequence). CDR3 DNA: TGTGCCTGGAGGGGCAGGGCCGCCTACGAGCAGTACTTC. Protein product: CAWRGRAAYEQYF.

The sample holds a few counts of this clone. This chain uses TRBV7-9 with TRBJ2-1; perhaps TRBD1 as D (6 bases). This CDR3 has 17 residues. Per the germline V gene, CDR1 is SEHNR and CDR2 is FQNEAQ (reference sequence). V was cut by 2 bases and J by 2 bases, with 16 bases left in between. Here the CDR3 reads CASSLPADSRTYNEQFF. CDR3 nucleotide sequence: TGTGCCAGCAGCTTACCCGCGGACAGTCGAACCTACAATGAGCAGTTCTTC.

The chain recombines TRBV6-4 with TRBJ2-3, with 9 bases that match TRBD2. The CDR3 is 16 amino acids. The trim removed 1 base at V and 0 bases at J, leaving 2 bases unmatched. CDR1 MRHNA and CDR2 SNTAGT come from the germline V gene. CDR3 in DNA: TGTGCCAGCAGTGACTTGGGGACTAGCAGCACAGATACGCAGTATTTT. It yields the protein CASSDLGTSSTDTQYF.

There are a few counts of this clone. The chain has TRBV9 and TRBJ2-7; a weak D match, TRBD1 (6 bases). V lost 0 bases and J 0 bases, leaving 10 bases between the germline ends. The CDR3 length is 15 residues. Germline CDR1 reads SGDLS; CDR2 reads YYNGEE. CDR3: CASSVAGTHSYEQYF. DNA of the CDR3: TGTGCCAGCAGCGTAGCCGGGACACACTCCTACGAGCAGTACTTC.

The V call is TRBV15, the J call TRBJ2-3, with TRBD1 identical over 9 bases. In germline, CDR1 is LNHNV, CDR2 YYDKDF (reference sequence). With 1 base clipped from V and 5 bases from J, the junction kept 10 bases outside the gene matches. The CDR3 runs 17 residues. In nucleotides, the CDR3 is TGTGCCACCAGCAGAGTACGATTAGGACAGGGGTTAGATACGCAGTATTTT. As protein: CATSRVRLGQGLDTQYF.

V usage is TRBV5-1 and J usage is TRBJ2-5; D is perhaps TRBD2 (8 bases). Per germline, CDR1 SGHRS and CDR2 YFSETQ. The CDR3 contains 15 residues. V lost 4 bases to trimming and J lost 4 bases, with 17 bases between them. CDR3 loop: CASSPRDSGRETQYF. The CDR3 bases are TGCGCCAGCAGCCCGAGGGACAGCGGGAGAGAGACCCAGTACTTC. Combining the CDR3 with reference TRBV5-1 and TRBJ2-5 gives the whole variable domain KAGVTQTPRYLIKTRGQQVTLSCSPISGHRSVSWYQQTPGQGLQFLFEYFSETQRNKGNFPGRFSGRQFSNSRSEMNVSTLELGDSALYLCASSPRDSGRETQYFGPGTRLLVL.

Written as DNA, the CDR3 is TGTGCCAGCAGCTTTGAGACGGGAGGACAAGAGACCCAGTACTTC. As protein: CASSFETGGQETQYF. This sequence joins TRBV5-4 and TRBJ2-5; 7 positions agree with TRBD2. Germline V gene lookup returns CDR1 SGHNT and CDR2 YYREEE (reference sequence). The ends lost 2 bases at V and 2 bases at J; junction bases unmatched: 6. The CDR3 covers 15 residues.

The chain recombines TRBV27 with TRBJ2-7; D unclear. CDR3 length: 14 amino acids. CDR1 is MNHEY and CDR2 is SMNVEV in the germline V gene (reference sequence). The V and J ends lost 0 bases and 2 bases respectively, with 8 bases between them. The CDR3 nucleotides read TGTGCCAGCAGTTTATCGTCTGCAGCCTACGAGCAGTACTTC. This gives the protein CASSLSSAAYEQYF.

This clone was observed a handful of times. One end of the junction fails to match germline, which may point to a read error. The V and J genes are TRBV13 and TRBJ2-1; 9 bases agree with TRBD2. The CDR3 is made up of 15 amino acids. CDR1 PRHDT and CDR2 FYEKMQ come from the germline V gene (reference sequence). The CDR3 region has the DNA TGTGCCAGCAGCTTAGGTTCTGGTAGAAGCGGGAGGACGGTCTTC. Its protein is CASSLGSGRSGRTVF. Full variable domain (outside the CDR3, taken from reference TRBV13 and TRBJ2-1): AAGVIQSPRHLIKEKRETATLKCYPIPRHDTVYWYQQGPGQDPQFLISFYEKMQSDKGSIPDRFSAQQFSDYHSELNMSSLELGDSALYFCASSLGSGRSGRTVFGPGTRLTVL.

This clone was seen only once. The chain combines TRBV7-9 with TRBJ2-5; D perhaps matches TRBD2 (6 bases). The CDR3 has 16 residues. The V gene's germline CDR1 is SEHNR and CDR2 FQNEAQ (reference sequence). Trimming removed 1 base from V and 4 bases from J, with 16 bases in between. The chain's CDR3 is CASSLETGDVRETQYF. CDR3 sequence (DNA): TGTGCCAGCAGCTTAGAAACGGGGGATGTGCGAGAGACCCAGTACTTC.

CDR3 loop: CASSPDRGNTGELFF. DNA for the CDR3: TGTGCCAGCAGTCCCGACAGGGGGAACACCGGGGAGCTGTTTTTT. The chain uses TRBV28 and TRBJ2-2; 8 bases fit TRBD1. V trimming: 5 bases; J trimming: 1 base; junction bases outside the gene matches: 3. The germline CDR1 and CDR2 sequences are MDHEN and SYDVKM. The CDR3 totals 15 residues.